This T cell receptor beta chain was recovered during a study of blood T cell repertoires in COVID-19. Study details: In each case, the material was cDNA or gDNA derived from T cells, B-cell-depleted T cells, or PBMCs.

This clone was observed a single time. CDR1 and CDR2 (germline): SGHVS, FQNEAQ. V lost 5 bases and J 3 bases, leaving 11 bases between the germline ends. The CDR3 is 13 amino acids. Only in-frame clones appear in the TCRdb table, and some are missing; sequencing was by immunoSEQ multiplex PCR. The sample gives about 380,000 clones, around 90% of which show up once; less than 1.5% is in the top ten. The sample taken for sequencing was PBMCs or T cells enriched from blood (not recorded which). The source of this sequence is a woman aged 18-29 years who had recovered from COVID-19. The chain carries TRBV7-8 and TRBJ2-7; the D gene is possibly TRBD1 (6 bases). The CDR3 protein is CASSQDSRYEQYF. The DNA for the CDR3 is TGTGCCAGCAGCCAGGACAGCCGCTACGAGCAGTACTTC.